This T cell receptor beta chain derives from a study of response to subunit inactivated influenza vaccine. Study-wide results and caveats: Each seasonal flu vaccination may recruit only limited new T cells, authors suggested.

MiXCR was run by TCRdb on the RT-PCR reads, yielding one entry per CDR3 protein. The profile covers approximately 500,000 distinct CDR3 sequences, with 14% appearing a single time and roughly 10% taken by the ten largest. As concerns this clonotype: What it binds is unknown.

V shed 4 bases and J shed 4 bases, with 23 bases lying between them. This CDR3 region has 18 residues. Germline loops: CDR1 MNHEY, CDR2 SVGEGT. This chain links TRBV6-2 or TRBV6-3 with TRBJ1-5, with a tentative D call TRBD1 (5 bases). Sequencing used PBMCs from blood, obtained about 11 days after vaccination. The TCR sequence derives from a man between 50 and 59 years old who received an inactivated influenza vaccine. DNA of the CDR3: TGTGCCAGCAGTTCCGGCAGGGACCGGACCCTACGTAATCAGCCCCAGCATTTT. Protein: CASSSGRDRTLRNQPQHF.